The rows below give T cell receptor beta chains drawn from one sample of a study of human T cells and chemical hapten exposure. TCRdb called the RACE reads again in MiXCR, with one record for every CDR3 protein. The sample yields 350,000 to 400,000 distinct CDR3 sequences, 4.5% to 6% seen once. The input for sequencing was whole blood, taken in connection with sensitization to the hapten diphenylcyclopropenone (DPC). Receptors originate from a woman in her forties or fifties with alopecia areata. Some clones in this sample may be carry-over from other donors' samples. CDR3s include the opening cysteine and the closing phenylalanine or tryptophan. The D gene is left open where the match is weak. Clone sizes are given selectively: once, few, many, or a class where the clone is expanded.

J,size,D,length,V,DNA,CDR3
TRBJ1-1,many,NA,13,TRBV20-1,TGCAGTGCTAGAGGGCGCCAGAACACTGAAGCTTTCTTT,CSARGRQNTEAFF
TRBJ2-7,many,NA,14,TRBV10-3,TGTGCCATCAGTGAGATCGGACGCTCCTACGAGCAGTACTTC,CAISEIGRSYEQYF
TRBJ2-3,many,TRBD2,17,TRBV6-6,TGTGCCAGCAGTTACGTGGGACTAGCGGGAGTAACAAATACGCAGTATTTT,CASSYVGLAGVTNTQYF
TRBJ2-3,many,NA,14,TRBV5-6,TGTGCCAGCAGGGGAGTCCGGGGCACAGATACGCAGTATTTT,CASRGVRGTDTQYF
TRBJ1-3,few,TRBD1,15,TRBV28,TGTGCCAGCAGTAACGGACAGGGGGCTGGAAACACCATATATTTT,CASSNGQGAGNTIYF
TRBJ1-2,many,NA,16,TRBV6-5,TGTGCCAGCAGTTATCGAGTGGCGGGGAAACGCTATGGCTACACCTTC,CASSYRVAGKRYGYTF
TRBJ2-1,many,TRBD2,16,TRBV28,TGTGCCAGCAGTGAACCCTTAGCGGGGGCCTACAATGAGCAGTTCTTC,CASSEPLAGAYNEQFF
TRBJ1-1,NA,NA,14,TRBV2,TGTGCCAGCAGTGAAACAGGGACGGGGTTTGAAGCTTTCTTT,CASSETGTGFEAFF
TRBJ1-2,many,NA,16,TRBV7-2,TGTGCCAGCAGCCGTGATCCGGGGGCCCAAAACTATGGCTACACCTTC,CASSRDPGAQNYGYTF
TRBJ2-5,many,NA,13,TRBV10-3,TGTGCCATCAGTGGAAAGGGCGGCGAGACCCAGTACTTC,CAISGKGGETQYF
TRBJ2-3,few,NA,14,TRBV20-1,TGCAGTGCTAGAGATTTAGGGGGGATAGATACGCAGTATTTT,CSARDLGGIDTQYF
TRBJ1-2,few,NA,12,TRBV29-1,TGCAGCGTAGCGATCCAGGGACTCGGCTACACCTTC,CSVAIQGLGYTF
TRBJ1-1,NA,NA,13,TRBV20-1,TGCAGTGCCATGGGACCTACCTTGACTGAAGCTTTCTTT,CSAMGPTLTEAFF
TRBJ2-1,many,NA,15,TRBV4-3,TGCGCCAGCAGCCAAGATCGGGCTTCCTCTAGGGAGCAGTTCTTC,CASSQDRASSREQFF
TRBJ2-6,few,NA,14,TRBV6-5,TGTGCCAGCAGTTCCCCCGGAGAGGCCAACGTCCTGACTTTC,CASSSPGEANVLTF
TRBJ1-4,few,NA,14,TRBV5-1,TGCGCCAGCAGCTTGTTTTTGGGCGGTGAAAAACTGTTTTTT,CASSLFLGGEKLFF